This T cell receptor (beta chain) is from a study of spatial heterogeneity in lung cancer (dated by TCRdb to the late 2010s). With respect to the entire study: The donors were more than 65 patients from the lung TRACERx cohort who had early-stage, untreated non-small cell lung cancer. Follow-up PBMC samples were sequenced whenever available, and the median time to follow-up was 2 to 3 years after resection. Beta-chain transcripts were consistently detected in greater numbers than alpha-chain transcripts, which likely reflects a higher abundance of beta-chain transcripts. In the raw uncorrected reads, each unique combination of TCR and UMI appeared on average more than ten times. In non-small cell lung cancer, the study made a quantitative comparison of TCR alpha and beta repertoires among multiple tumor regions, matched nontumor lung and blood. Nonsynonymous mutation counts, determined by whole-exome sequencing of tumor tissue, were related to features of the TCR repertoire. At surgery, both alpha and beta chains were TCR-sequenced in some 220 tumor regions, fewer than 65 matched nontumor lung samples and some 56 PBMC samples. Results and caveats for the whole study, not just this receptor: Ubiquitous expanded tumor TCRs were detected in blood more often at tumor resection than at routine follow-up. Only 14 patients were included in the comparisons of baseline and follow-up blood repertoires. Confirming at a functional level the hypothesis that regional TCRs recognize regional mutations was considered to require additional single-cell paired TCR alpha and beta sequencing.

What the time point label conveys for this sample: blood at routine non-recurrence follow-up after resection. Without any cell sorting, TCR sequencing was performed on whole RNA extracted either from tumor and nontumor lung tissue or from cryopreserved PBMC samples. Patients were selected for TCR sequencing only if sufficient RNA was available from at least two tumor regions. Worth noting for this clonotype: Its recognized antigen is unknown. No base-level quality is on record; no much larger clone is a single base apart.

Library method: 5' RACE. These reads were obtained on a NextSeq 500. To allow correction of PCR and sequencing errors, the TCR library protocol tagged every TCR cDNA molecule with a unique molecular identifier. In the paper's pipeline: Decombinator tools were used for TCR identification, UMI-based error correction and CDR3 extraction. TCRs above a frequency of 2 per 1,000, corresponding to the top 1% of the tumor frequency distribution, were defined as expanded. Renyi diversity was calculated using the R vegan package after each repertoire was subsampled 100 times to 5,000 TCRs. CDR3 similarity networks were constructed using string-kernel similarity of amino acid triplets, with links drawn between CDR3s whose pairwise similarity was above 0.82. The public reads were reprocessed in TCRdb via fastp at Q25 and MiXCR, keeping in-frame beta chains. Entries are consolidated by CDR3 protein sequence, retaining the most common genes and DNA. The V and J calls reflect TCRdb's pipeline rather than the authors' work. This sample has around 100,000 distinct CDR3 sequences in its table, and less than 14% of those were observed once. The biggest ten clones account for roughly 24% of the sample.

This receptor was obtained from a female donor with early-stage non-small cell lung cancer. The material was PBMCs, obtained at follow-up.

CDR3 protein: CASSLSRGGSNQETQYF. The nucleotides are TGTGCCAGCAGCTTATCGCGGGGGGGGAGTAACCAAGAGACCCAGTACTTC. The chain couples TRBV7-6 to TRBJ2-5; TRBD2 lines up with 9 middle nucleotides. Via the germline V gene, CDR1 is SGHVS and CDR2 FNYEAQ. Including cysteine and phenylalanine, the CDR3 has 17 amino acids. The sequence is cut down to CDR3 DNA, 51 bases in frame from base 1. Unmatched junction bases come to 7, with V trimmed by 2 bases and J by 0 bases.